Sequencing of this T cell receptor (beta chain) was carried out in a study of OX40 agonist ivuxolimab in advanced cancers. V was shortened by 0 bases and J by 2 bases, with 5 bases between the two germline ends. The CDR3 is made up of 14 amino acids. CDR1 SGHAT and CDR2 FQNNGV come from the germline V gene. Only in-frame clones appear in the TCRdb table, and some are missing; sequencing was by immunoSEQ multiplex PCR. The table lists some 66,000 clones, roughly 80% of them singletons. This rearrangement joins TRBV11-2 to TRBJ2-1, with D hard to call. This TCR derives from an adult with an advanced solid tumor such as melanoma, head and neck, liver or kidney cancer. The sample consisted of CD4+ or CD8+ T cells sorted from blood, taken in a trial of the OX40 agonist ivuxolimab. The CDR3 region is CASSLDPAYNEQFF. In nucleotides, the CDR3 is TGTGCCAGCAGCTTAGATCCGGCCTACAATGAGCAGTTCTTC. Full variable domain (outside the CDR3, taken from reference TRBV11-2 and TRBJ2-1): EAGVAQSPRYKIIEKRQSVAFWCNPISGHATLYWYQQILGQGPKLLIQFQNNGVVDDSQLPKDRFSAERLKGVDSTLKIQPAKLEDSAVYLCASSLDPAYNEQFFGPGTRLTVL.